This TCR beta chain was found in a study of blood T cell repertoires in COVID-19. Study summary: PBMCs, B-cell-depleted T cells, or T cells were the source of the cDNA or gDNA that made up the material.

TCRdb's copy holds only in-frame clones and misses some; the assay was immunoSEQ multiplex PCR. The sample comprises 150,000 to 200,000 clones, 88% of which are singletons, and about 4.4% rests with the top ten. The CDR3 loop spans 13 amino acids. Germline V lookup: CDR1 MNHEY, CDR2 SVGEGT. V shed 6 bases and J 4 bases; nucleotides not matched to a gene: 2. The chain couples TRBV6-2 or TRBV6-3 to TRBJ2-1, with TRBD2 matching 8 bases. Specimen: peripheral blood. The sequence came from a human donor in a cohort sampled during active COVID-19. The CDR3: CASSGREYNEQFF. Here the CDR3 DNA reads TGTGCCAGCAGCGGGAGGGAATACAATGAGCAGTTCTTC.